What follows describes a single TCR beta chain. The source of the sample is a study of blood T cell repertoires in COVID-19. At the level of the study: The samples span acute and convalescent COVID-19 from the United States, Italy and Spain. From T cells, B-cell-depleted T cells, or PBMCs came the material, which was cDNA or gDNA.

The CDR3 spans 14 residues. V lost 5 bases and J 0 bases, leaving 10 bases between the germline ends. Germline-derived CDR1 and CDR2 are SEHNR and FQNEAQ (reference sequence). The table came from immunoSEQ multiplex PCR; TCRdb's copy has only in-frame clones and leaves some out. The table shows 130,000 to 150,000 clones, with around 81% occurring only once. The receptor comes from a man in his 60s with active or convalescent COVID-19. This chain links TRBV7-9 with TRBJ1-2; D is unclear. Sequencing used peripheral blood. The CDR3 region is CASSPPGPNYGYTF. The CDR3 region has the DNA TGTGCCAGCAGCCCTCCAGGCCCTAACTATGGCTACACCTTC.